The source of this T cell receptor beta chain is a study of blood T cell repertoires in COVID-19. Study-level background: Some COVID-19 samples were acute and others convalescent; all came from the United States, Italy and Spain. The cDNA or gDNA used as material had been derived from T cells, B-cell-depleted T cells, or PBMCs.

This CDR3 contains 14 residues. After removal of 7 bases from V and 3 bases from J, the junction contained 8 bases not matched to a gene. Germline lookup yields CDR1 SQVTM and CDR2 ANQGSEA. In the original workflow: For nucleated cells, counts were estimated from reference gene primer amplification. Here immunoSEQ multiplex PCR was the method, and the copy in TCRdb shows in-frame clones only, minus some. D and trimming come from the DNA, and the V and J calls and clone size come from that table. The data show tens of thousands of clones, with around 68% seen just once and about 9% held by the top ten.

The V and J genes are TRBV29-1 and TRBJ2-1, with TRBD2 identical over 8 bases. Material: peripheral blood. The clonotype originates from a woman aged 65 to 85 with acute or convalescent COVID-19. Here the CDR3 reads CSGLERGSYNEQFF. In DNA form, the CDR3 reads TGCAGCGGCTTGGAGCGGGGGAGCTACAATGAGCAGTTCTTC.